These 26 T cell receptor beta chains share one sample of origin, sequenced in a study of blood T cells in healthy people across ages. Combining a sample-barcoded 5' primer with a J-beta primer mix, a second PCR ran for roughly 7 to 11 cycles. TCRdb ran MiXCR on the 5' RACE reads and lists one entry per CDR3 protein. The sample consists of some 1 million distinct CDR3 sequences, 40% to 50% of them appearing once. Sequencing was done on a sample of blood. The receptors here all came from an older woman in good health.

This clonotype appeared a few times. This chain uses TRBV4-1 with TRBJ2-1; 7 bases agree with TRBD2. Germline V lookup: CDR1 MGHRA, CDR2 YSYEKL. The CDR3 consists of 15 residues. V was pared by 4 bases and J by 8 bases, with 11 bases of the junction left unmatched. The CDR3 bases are TGCGCCAGCAGCCGTGCTAGCGGCGGGGTCTATGAGCAGTTCTTC. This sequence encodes CASSRASGGVYEQFF.

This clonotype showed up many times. In DNA, the CDR3 is TGCAGCGCTACGACTAGCGGGAGGTCCGACGAGCAGTACTTC. Translating it yields CSATTSGRSDEQYF. The chain employs TRBV29-1 and TRBJ2-7; 13 nucleotides line up with TRBD2. J was trimmed by 5 bases and V by 7 bases; bases with no gene match: 8. The CDR3 contains 14 residues. CDR1 is SQVTM and CDR2 is ANQGSEA in the germline V gene.

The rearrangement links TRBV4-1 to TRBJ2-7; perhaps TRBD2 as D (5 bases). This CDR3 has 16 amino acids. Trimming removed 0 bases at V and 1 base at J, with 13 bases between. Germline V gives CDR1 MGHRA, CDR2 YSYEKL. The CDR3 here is CASSQEGGWASYEQYF. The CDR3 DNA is TGCGCCAGCAGCCAAGAGGGCGGGTGGGCGTCCTACGAGCAGTACTTC.

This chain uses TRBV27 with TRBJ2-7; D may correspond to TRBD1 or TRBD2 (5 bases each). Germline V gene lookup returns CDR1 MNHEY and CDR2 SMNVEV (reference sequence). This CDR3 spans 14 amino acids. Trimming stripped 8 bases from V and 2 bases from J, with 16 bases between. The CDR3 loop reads CASFGGTGAYEQYF. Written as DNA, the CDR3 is TGTGCCAGCTTTGGTGGGACGGGCGCCTACGAGCAGTACTTC.

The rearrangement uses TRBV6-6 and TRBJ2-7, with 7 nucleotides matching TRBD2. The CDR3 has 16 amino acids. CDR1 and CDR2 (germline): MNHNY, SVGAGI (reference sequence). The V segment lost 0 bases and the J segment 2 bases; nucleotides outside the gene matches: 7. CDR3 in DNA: TGTGCCAGCAGTTACTCGATGGGAGGGTCCCCCTACGAGCAGTACTTC. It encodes CASSYSMGGSPYEQYF.

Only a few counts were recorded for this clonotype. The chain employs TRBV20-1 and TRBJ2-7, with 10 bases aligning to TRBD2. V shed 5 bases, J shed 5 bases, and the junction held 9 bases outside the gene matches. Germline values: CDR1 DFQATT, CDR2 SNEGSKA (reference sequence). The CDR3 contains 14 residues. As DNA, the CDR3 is TGCAGTGCTTTTTCTAGCGGGAGTAACCACGAGCAGTACTTC. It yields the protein CSAFSSGSNHEQYF.

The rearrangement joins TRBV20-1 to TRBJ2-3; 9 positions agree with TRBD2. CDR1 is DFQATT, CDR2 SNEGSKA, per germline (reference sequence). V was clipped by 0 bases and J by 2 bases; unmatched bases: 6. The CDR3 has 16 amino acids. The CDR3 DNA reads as TGCAGTGCTAGAGACCCCGGACTAGCGATCACAGATACGCAGTATTTT. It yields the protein CSARDPGLAITDTQYF.

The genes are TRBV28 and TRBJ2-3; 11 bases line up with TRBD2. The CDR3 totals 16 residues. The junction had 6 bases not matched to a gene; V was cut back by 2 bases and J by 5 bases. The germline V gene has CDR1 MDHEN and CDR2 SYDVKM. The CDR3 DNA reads TGTGCCAGCAGTTTAAGGGGACTAGCGGAGCGAGATACGCAGTATTTT. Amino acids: CASSLRGLAERDTQYF.

DNA of the CDR3: TGTGCCAGCAGCCCCCCGGAGAGGGGTGGAGAGACCCAGTACTTC. Translated: CASSPPERGGETQYF. The V call is TRBV7-2, the J call TRBJ2-4; D may match TRBD1 or TRBD2 (5 bases each). The J call may be wrong; the DNA end is better matched by TRBJ2-5. CDR3 length equals 15 residues. Germline V lookup: CDR1 SGHTA, CDR2 FQGNSA.

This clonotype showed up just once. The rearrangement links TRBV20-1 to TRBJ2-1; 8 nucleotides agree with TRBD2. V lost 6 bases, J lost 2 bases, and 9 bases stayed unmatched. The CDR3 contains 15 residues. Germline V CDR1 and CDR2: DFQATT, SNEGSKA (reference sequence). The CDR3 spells CSASKRESAYNEQFF. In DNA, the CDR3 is TGCAGTGCCAGTAAGCGGGAGTCAGCCTACAATGAGCAGTTCTTC.

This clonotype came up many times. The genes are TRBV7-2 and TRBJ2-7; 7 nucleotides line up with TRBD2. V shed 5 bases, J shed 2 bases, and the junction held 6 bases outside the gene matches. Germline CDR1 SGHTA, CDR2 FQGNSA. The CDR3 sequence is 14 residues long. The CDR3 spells CASSPQRGAYEQYF. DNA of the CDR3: TGTGCCAGCAGCCCGCAGCGGGGAGCCTACGAGCAGTACTTC.

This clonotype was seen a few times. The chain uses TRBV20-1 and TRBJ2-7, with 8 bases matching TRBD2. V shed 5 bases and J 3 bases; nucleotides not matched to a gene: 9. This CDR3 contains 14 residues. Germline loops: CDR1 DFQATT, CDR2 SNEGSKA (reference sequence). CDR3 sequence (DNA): TGCAGTGCTTCCTTAGCGGGGACGGACTACGAGCAGTACTTC. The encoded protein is CSASLAGTDYEQYF.

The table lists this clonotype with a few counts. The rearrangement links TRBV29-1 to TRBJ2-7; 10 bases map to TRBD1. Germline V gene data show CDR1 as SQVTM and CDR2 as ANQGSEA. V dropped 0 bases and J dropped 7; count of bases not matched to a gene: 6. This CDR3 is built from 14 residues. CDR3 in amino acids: CSVEEVGQGNEQYF. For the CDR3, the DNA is TGCAGCGTTGAAGAGGTGGGACAGGGGAATGAGCAGTACTTC.

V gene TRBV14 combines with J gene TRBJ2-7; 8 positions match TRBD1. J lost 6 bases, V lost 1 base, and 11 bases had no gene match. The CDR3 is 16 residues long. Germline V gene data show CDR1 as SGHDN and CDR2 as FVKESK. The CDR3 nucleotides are TGTGCCAGCAGCCAAGCCGACCGGACAGGGTCCCTCGAGCAGTACTTC. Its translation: CASSQADRTGSLEQYF. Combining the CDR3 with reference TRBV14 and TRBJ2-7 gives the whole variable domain EAGVTQFPSHSVIEKGQTVTLRCDPISGHDNLYWYRRVMGKEIKFLLHFVKESKQDESGMPNNRFLAERTGGTYSTLKVQPAELEDSGVYFCASSQADRTGSLEQYFGPGTRLTVT.

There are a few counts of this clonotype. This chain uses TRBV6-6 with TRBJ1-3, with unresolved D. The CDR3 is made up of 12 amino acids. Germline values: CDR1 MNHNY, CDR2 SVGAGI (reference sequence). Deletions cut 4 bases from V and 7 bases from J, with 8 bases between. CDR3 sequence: CASSSNDNTIYF. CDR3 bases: TGTGCCAGCAGTTCCAACGATAACACCATATATTTT.

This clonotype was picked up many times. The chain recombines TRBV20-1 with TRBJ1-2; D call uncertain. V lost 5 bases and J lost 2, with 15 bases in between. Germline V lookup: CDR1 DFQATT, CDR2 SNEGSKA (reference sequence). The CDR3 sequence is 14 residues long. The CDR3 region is CSARKRHPNYGYTF. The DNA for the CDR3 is TGCAGTGCTCGTAAACGGCACCCGAACTATGGCTACACCTTC.

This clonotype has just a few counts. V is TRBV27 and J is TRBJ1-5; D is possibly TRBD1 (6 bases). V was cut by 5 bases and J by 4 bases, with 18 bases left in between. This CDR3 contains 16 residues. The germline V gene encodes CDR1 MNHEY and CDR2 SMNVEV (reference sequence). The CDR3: CASSAAAGALNQPQHF. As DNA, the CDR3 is TGTGCCAGCAGTGCCGCCGCAGGGGCCTTAAATCAGCCCCAGCATTTT.

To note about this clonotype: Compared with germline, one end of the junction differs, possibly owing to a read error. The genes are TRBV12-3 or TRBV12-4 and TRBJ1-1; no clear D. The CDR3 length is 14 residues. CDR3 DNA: TGTGCCAGCAGTTTGGGTAGGTGGAACACGGAAGCTTTCTTT. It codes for CASSLGRWNTEAFF.

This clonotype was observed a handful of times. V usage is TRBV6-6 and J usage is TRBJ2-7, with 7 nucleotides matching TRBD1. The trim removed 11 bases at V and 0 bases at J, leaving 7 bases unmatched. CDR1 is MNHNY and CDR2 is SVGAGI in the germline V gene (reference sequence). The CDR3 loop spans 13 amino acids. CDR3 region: CAGKGQDSYEQYF. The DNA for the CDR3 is TGTGCCGGAAAAGGACAGGACTCCTACGAGCAGTACTTC.

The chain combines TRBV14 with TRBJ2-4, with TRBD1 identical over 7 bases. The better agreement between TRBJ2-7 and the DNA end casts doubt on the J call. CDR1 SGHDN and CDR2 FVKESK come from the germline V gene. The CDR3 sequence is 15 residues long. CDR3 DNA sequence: TGTGCCAGCAGCCAAGCATCCGGGACAGCGTACGAGCAGTACTTC. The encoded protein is CASSQASGTAYEQYF.

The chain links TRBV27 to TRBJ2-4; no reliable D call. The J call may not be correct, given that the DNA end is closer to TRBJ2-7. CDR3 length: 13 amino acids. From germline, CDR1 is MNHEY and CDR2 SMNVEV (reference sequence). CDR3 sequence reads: CASSSPSMYEQYF. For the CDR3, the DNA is TGTGCCAGCAGTTCCCCTTCTATGTACGAGCAGTACTTC.

The CDR3 bases are TGTGCCAGCCGGACACGTGATGAGCAGTTCTTC. Its translation: CASRTRDEQFF. This sequence joins TRBV28 and TRBJ2-1, with a possible D match to TRBD1 (5 bases). Trimming stripped 8 bases from V and 8 bases from J, with 10 bases between. This CDR3 comprises 11 residues. Per the germline V gene, CDR1 is MDHEN and CDR2 is SYDVKM.

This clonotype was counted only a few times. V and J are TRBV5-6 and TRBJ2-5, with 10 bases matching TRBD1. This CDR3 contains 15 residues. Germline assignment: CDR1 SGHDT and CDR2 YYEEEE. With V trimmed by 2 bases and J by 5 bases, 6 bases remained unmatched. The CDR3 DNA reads TGTGCCAGCAGCTTTGGGACAGGGGAATTGGAGACCCAGTACTTC. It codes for CASSFGTGELETQYF.

CDR3: CASSELWGNTEAFF. The CDR3 DNA reads TGTGCCAGCAGTGAACTATGGGGCAACACTGAAGCTTTCTTT. The chain employs TRBV6-1 and TRBJ1-1; TRBD1 is a possible D gene (5 bases). The germline V gene encodes CDR1 MNHNS and CDR2 SASEGT. Trimming left V 2 bases short and J 2 bases short, with 9 bases between. This CDR3 has 14 residues.

The CDR3 sequence: CASSTYREIYGYTF. CDR3 nucleotide sequence: TGTGCCAGCAGCACTTACAGGGAAATCTATGGCTACACCTTC. This chain uses TRBV7-9 with TRBJ1-2; D may be TRBD1 (6 bases). Trimming left V 5 bases short and J 4 bases short, with 14 bases between. CDR3 length: 14 amino acids. Germline CDR1 and CDR2: SEHNR and FQNEAQ (reference sequence).

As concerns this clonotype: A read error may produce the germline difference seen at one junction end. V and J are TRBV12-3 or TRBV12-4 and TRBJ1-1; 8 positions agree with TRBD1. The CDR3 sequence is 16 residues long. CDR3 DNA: TGTGCCGGCAGTTCGGACTGGACAGGGTCGGTCACTGAAGCTTTCTTT. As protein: CAGSSDWTGSVTEAFF.